This T cell receptor (beta chain) originates from a study of fetal regulatory T cell absence and autoimmunity. Notes on the study in general: Antigen-driven pancreatic autoimmunity before birth in IPEX was inferred from oligoclonal enrichment.

CDR1 and CDR2 from the germline V gene are SGHDN and FVKESK. There are 14 residues in the CDR3. Trimming left V 1 base short and J 4 bases short, with 7 bases between. Assay: immunoSEQ multiplex PCR; the TCRdb copy retains only in-frame clones and omits some. The table has some 46,000 clones, around 83% seen once. This clone was counted between two and nine times. Antigen unknown. The chain uses TRBV14 and TRBJ2-2; D call uncertain. Sequencing used cord blood. The TCR originated in a newborn boy with IPEX syndrome. The CDR3 loop is CASSQAAFTGELFF. The CDR3 DNA is TGTGCCAGCAGCCAAGCTGCCTTCACCGGGGAGCTGTTTTTT. The full variable domain, with the rest looked up from reference TRBV14 and TRBJ2-2, is EAGVTQFPSHSVIEKGQTVTLRCDPISGHDNLYWYRRVMGKEIKFLLHFVKESKQDESGMPNNRFLAERTGGTYSTLKVQPAELEDSGVYFCASSQAAFTGELFFGEGSRLTVL.